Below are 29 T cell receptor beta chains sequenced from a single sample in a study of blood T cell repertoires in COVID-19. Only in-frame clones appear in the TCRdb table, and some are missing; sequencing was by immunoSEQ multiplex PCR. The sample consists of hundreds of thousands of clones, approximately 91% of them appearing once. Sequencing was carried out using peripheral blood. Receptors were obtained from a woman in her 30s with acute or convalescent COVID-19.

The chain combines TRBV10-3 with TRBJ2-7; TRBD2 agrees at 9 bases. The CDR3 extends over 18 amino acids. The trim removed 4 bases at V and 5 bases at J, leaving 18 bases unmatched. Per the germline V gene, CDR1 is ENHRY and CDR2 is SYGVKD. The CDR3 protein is CAISASLLAGSRVHEQYF. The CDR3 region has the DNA TGTGCCATCAGTGCCTCCCTGCTAGCGGGATCCCGAGTCCACGAGCAGTACTTC.

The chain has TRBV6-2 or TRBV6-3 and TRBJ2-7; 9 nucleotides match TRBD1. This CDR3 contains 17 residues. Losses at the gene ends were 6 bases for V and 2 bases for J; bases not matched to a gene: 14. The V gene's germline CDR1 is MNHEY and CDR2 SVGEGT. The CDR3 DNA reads TGTGCCAGCAGACCTCAGCCGGGACAGGGAAAGACCTACGAGCAGTACTTC. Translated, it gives CASRPQPGQGKTYEQYF.

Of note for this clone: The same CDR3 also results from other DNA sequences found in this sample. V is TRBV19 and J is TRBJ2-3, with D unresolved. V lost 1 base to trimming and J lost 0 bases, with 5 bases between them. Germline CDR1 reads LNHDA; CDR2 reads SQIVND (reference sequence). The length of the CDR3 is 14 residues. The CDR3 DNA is TGTGCCAGTAGTATAGGGGCTAGCACAGATACGCAGTATTTT. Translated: CASSIGASTDTQYF.

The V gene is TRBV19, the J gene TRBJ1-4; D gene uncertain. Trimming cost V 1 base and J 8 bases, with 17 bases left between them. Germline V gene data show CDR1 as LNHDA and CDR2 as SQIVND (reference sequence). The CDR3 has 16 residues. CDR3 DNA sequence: TGTGCCAGTAGTATAGTGGCCGGACTCTCCAGGGAAAAACTGTTTTTT. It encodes CASSIVAGLSREKLFF.

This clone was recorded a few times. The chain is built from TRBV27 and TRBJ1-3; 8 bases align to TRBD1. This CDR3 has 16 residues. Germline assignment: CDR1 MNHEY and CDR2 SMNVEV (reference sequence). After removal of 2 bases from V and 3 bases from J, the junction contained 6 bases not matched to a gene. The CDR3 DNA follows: TGTGCCAGCAGTTTAAGTGGACAGGGTGGTGGAAACACCATATATTTT. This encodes CASSLSGQGGGNTIYF.

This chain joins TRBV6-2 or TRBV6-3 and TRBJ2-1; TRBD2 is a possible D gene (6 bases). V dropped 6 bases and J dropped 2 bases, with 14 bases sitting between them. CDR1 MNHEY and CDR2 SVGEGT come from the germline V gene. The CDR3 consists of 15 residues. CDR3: CASSPDLAPYNEQFF. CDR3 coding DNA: TGTGCCAGCAGCCCGGATCTAGCGCCCTACAATGAGCAGTTCTTC.

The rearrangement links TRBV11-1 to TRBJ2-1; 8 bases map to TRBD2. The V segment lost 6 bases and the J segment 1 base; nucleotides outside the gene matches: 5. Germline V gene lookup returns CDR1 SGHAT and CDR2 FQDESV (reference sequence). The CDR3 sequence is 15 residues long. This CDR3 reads CASSYLAGSYNEQFF. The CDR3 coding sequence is TGTGCCAGCAGTTACTTAGCGGGATCCTACAATGAGCAGTTCTTC.

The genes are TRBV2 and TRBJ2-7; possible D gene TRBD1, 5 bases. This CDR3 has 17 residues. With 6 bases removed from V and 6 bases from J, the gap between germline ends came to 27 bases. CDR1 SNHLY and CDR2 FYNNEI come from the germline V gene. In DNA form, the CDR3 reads TGTGCCAGCAGCGACGCCGCAATACCACAGGCCGGTTTCGAGCAGTACTTC. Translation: CASSDAAIPQAGFEQYF.

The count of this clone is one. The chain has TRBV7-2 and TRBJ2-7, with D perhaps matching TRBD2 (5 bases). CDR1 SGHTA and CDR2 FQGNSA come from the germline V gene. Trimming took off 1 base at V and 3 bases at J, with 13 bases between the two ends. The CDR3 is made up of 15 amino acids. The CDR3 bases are TGTGCCAGCAGCTTAGTTGGTGGGAGTGGCTACGAGCAGTACTTC. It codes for CASSLVGGSGYEQYF.

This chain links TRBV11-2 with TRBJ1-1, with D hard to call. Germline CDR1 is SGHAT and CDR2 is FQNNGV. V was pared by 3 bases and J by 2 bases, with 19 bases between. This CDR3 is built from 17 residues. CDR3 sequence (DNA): TGTGCCAGCAGCTTTTTGTTGGGTCCCAGCGTAAACACTGAAGCTTTCTTT. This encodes CASSFLLGPSVNTEAFF. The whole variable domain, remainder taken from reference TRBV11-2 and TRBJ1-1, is EAGVAQSPRYKIIEKRQSVAFWCNPISGHATLYWYQQILGQGPKLLIQFQNNGVVDDSQLPKDRFSAERLKGVDSTLKIQPAKLEDSAVYLCASSFLLGPSVNTEAFFGQGTRLTVV.

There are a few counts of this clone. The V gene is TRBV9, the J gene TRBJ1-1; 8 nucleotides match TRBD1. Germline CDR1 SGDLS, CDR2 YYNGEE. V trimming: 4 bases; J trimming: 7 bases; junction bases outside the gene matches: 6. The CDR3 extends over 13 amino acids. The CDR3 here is CASSPGQGGEAFF. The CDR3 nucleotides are TGTGCCAGCAGCCCAGGACAGGGTGGTGAAGCTTTCTTT.

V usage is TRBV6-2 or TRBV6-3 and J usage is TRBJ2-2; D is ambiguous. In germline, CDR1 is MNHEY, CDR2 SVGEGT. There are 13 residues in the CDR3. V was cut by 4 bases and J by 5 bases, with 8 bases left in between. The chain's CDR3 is CASSFPRTGELFF. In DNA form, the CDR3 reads TGTGCCAGCAGTTTCCCCCGGACCGGGGAGCTGTTTTTT.

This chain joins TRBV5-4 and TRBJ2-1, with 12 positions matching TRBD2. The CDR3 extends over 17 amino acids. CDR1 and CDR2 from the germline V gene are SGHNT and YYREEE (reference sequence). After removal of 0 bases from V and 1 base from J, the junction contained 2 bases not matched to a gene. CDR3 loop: CASSLGTSGISYNEQFF. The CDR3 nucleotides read TGTGCCAGCAGCTTGGGGACTAGCGGGATTTCCTACAATGAGCAGTTCTTC.

The CDR3 reads CASSAPTRGSGSGTSTDTQYF. The CDR3 DNA reads TGTGCCAGCAGCGCACCTACGAGGGGTAGCGGGAGTGGAACTAGCACAGATACGCAGTATTTT. The chain employs TRBV9 and TRBJ2-3, with TRBD2 matching over 9 bases. The CDR3 is 21 residues long. CDR1 is SGDLS and CDR2 is YYNGEE in the germline V gene. J lost 0 bases, V lost 3 bases, and 20 bases had no gene match.

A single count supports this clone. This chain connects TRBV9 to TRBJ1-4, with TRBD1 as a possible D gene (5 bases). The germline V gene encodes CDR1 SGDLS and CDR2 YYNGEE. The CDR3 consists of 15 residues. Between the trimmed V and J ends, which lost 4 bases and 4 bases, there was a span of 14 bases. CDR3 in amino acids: CASSPGRGFNEKLFF. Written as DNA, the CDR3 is TGTGCCAGCAGCCCAGGAAGGGGCTTTAATGAAAAACTGTTTTTT.

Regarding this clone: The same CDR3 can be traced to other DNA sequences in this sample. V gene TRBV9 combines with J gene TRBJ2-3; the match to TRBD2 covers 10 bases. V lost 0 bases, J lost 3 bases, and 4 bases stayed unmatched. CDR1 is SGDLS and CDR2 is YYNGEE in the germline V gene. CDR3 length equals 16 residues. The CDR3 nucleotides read TGTGCCAGCAGCGTAGGCCCTAGCGGGAGTACAGATACGCAGTATTTT. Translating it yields CASSVGPSGSTDTQYF.

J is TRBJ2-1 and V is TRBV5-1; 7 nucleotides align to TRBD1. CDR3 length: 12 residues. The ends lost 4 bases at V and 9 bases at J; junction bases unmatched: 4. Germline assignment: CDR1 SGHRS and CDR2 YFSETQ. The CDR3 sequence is CASSTQGFEQFF. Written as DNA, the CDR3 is TGCGCCAGCAGCACACAGGGGTTTGAGCAGTTCTTC.

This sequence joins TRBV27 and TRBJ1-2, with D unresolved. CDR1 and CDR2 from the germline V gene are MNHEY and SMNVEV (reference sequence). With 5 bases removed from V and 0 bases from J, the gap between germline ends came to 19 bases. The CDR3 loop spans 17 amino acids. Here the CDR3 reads CASSPTRPGGANYGYTF. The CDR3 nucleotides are TGTGCCAGCAGTCCAACCAGACCTGGAGGAGCTAACTATGGCTACACCTTC.

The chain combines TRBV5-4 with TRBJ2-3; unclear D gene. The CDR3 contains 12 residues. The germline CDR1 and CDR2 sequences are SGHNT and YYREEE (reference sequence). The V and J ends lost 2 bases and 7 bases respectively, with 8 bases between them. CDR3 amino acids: CASSFGTNTQYF. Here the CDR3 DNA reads TGTGCCAGCAGCTTTGGTACTAATACGCAGTATTTT.

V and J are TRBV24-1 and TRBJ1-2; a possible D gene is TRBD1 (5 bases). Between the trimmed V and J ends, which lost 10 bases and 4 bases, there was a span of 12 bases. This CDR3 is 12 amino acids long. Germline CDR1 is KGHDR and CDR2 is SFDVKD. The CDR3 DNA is TGTGCCACAAGCGGGGGAGCCTATGGCTACACCTTC. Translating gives CATSGGAYGYTF.

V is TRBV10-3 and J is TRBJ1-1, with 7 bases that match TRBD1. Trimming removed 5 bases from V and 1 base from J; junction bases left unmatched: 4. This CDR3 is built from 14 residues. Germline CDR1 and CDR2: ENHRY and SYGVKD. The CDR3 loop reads CAISKGTANTEAFF. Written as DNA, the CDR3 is TGTGCCATCAGTAAAGGGACAGCGAACACTGAAGCTTTCTTT.

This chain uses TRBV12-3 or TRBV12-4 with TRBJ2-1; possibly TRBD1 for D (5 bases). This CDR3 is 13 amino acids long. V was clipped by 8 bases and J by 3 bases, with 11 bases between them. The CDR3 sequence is CASEQDDYNEQFF. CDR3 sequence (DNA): TGTGCCAGCGAACAGGATGACTACAATGAGCAGTTCTTC.

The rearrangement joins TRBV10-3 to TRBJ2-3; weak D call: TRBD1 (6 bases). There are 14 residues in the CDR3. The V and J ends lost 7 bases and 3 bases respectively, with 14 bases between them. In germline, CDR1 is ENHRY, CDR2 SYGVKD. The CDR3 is CAIKTGRGTDTQYF. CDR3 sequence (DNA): TGTGCCATCAAGACGGGCAGGGGAACAGATACGCAGTATTTT.

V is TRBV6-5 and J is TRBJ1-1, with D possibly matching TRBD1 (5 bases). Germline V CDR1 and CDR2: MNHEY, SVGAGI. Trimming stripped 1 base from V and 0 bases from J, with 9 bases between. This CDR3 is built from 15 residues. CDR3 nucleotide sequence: TGTGCCAGCAGTTACTTTTCCAGGGTGAACACTGAAGCTTTCTTT. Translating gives CASSYFSRVNTEAFF.

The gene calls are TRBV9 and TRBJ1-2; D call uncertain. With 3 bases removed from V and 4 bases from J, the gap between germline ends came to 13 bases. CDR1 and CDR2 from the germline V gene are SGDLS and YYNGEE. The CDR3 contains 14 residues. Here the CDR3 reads CASSGSGVGYGYTF. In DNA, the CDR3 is TGTGCCAGCAGCGGTAGTGGAGTGGGCTATGGCTACACCTTC.

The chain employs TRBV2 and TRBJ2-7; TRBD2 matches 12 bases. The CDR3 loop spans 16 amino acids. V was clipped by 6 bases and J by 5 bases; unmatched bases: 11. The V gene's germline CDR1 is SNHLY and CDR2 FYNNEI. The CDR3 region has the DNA TGTGCCAGCAGGAACATTCTAGCGGGAGGGCCCCACGAGCAGTACTTC. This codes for CASRNILAGGPHEQYF.

The CDR3 DNA sequence: TGTGCCAGCAGTCCCCAGGGGGCGCCTGGCTACACCTTC. Translating it yields CASSPQGAPGYTF. The J gene is TRBJ1-2, the V gene TRBV27; TRBD1 aligns across 8 bases. V dropped 5 bases and J dropped 7; count of bases not matched to a gene: 6. This CDR3 region has 13 residues. The germline CDR1 and CDR2 sequences are MNHEY and SMNVEV (reference sequence).

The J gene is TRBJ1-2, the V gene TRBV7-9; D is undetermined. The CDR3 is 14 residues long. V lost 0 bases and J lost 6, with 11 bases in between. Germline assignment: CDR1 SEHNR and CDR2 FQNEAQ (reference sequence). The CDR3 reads CASSLAPFADGYTF. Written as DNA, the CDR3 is TGTGCCAGCAGCTTAGCTCCATTTGCGGATGGCTACACCTTC.

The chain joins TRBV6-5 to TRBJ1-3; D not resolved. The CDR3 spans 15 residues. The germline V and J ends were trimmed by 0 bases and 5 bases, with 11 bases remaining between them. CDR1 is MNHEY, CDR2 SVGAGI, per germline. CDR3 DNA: TGTGCCAGCAGTTACTCAGGCGGATCCCGAAACACCATATATTTT. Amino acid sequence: CASSYSGGSRNTIYF.